The 11 T cell receptor beta chains below come from one sample, sequenced in a study of T cells in Graves' hyperthyroidism and ophthalmopathy. Regions amplified from RNA transcripts were the TCR beta CDR3 regions. TCR CDR3 regions were first amplified by RT-PCR with HTBI primers. TCRdb independently ran MiXCR on the multiplex PCR reads; one entry per CDR3 protein. The table includes 370,000 or so distinct CDR3 sequences, approximately 13% detected once. Sequencing input: blood. The receptor source for this set is a young man with Graves' hyperthyroidism that later progressed to Graves' ophthalmopathy.

This clonotype has ten or more counts. The chain employs TRBV7-6 and TRBJ2-3, with D uncertain. Germline-derived CDR1 and CDR2 are SGHVS and FNYEAQ. The CDR3 is 14 residues long. Trimming took 1 base from V and 5 from J, leaving 10 bases between them. In DNA, the CDR3 is TGTGCCAGCAGCTTAGTCTCGTGGGGAGATACGCAGTATTTT. Its translation is CASSLVSWGDTQYF.

The chain uses TRBV16 and TRBJ1-1; D unresolved. The V end lost 2 bases, the J end lost 5 bases, and 3 bases lay between the germline ends. CDR3 size: 11 residues. CDR1 and CDR2 (germline): KGHSY, FQNENV. The CDR3 DNA sequence: TGTGCCAGCAGCCAACGGACTGAAGCTTTCTTT. Its translation: CASSQRTEAFF.

This clonotype was counted at least ten times. J is TRBJ1-6 and V is TRBV6-1; a weak D match, TRBD1 (6 bases). The germline V gene encodes CDR1 MNHNS and CDR2 SASEGT. The V end was cut by 1 base, the J end by 1 base, with 8 bases between. The CDR3 consists of 16 residues. Written as DNA, the CDR3 is TGTGCCAGCAGTGAAGGGACAGCTTCCTATAATTCACCCCTCCACTTT. Translated, it gives CASSEGTASYNSPLHF.

This clonotype occurred many times. The V gene is TRBV7-2, the J gene TRBJ1-4; D gene unclear. CDR1 SGHTA and CDR2 FQGNSA come from the germline V gene. The CDR3 sequence is 13 residues long. The V and J ends lost 5 bases and 5 bases respectively, with 9 bases between them. CDR3 loop: CASSPTLNEKLFF. CDR3 coding DNA: TGTGCCAGCAGCCCTACCCTGAATGAAAAACTGTTTTTT.

This clonotype was found a few times. CDR3 nucleotides: TGTGCCAGCAGTTTATATAGGCTCAGTAAAGATACGCAGTATTTT. Its protein product is CASSLYRLSKDTQYF. The chain combines TRBV27 with TRBJ2-3; no clear D gene. Trimming removed 1 base from V and 5 bases from J, with 13 bases in between. CDR1 and CDR2 from the germline V gene are MNHEY and SMNVEV (reference sequence). This CDR3 contains 15 residues.

This clonotype has at least ten counts. This rearrangement joins TRBV15 to TRBJ2-3; D perhaps matches TRBD1 (5 bases). Germline V gives CDR1 LNHNV, CDR2 YYDKDF (reference sequence). The CDR3 is made up of 14 amino acids. The V gene lost 8 bases and the J gene lost 2 bases, with 14 bases spanning the gap. In DNA form, the CDR3 reads TGTGCCACCTCCCATGGGGCTGACACAGATACGCAGTATTTT. Residues: CATSHGADTDTQYF.

This clonotype was picked up a small number of times. The chain couples TRBV6-1 to TRBJ2-7, with D tentatively TRBD1 (5 bases). Germline V gives CDR1 MNHNS, CDR2 SASEGT. There are 15 residues in the CDR3. Deletions cut 2 bases from V and 0 bases from J, with 11 bases between. This chain's CDR3 is CASSEMSGNSYEQYF. The CDR3, as DNA: TGTGCCAGCAGTGAAATGTCAGGGAACTCCTACGAGCAGTACTTC.

There are many counts of this clonotype. This sequence joins TRBV11-2 and TRBJ2-7; tentatively, D is TRBD2 (6 bases). The germline gives CDR1 SGHAT, CDR2 FQNNGV. The CDR3 sequence is 15 residues long. Trimming removed 6 bases from V and 3 bases from J, with 18 bases in between. In nucleotides, the CDR3 is TGTGCCAGCAGTTGGGGGGTTGGTCGGATCTACGAGCAGTACTTC. It codes for CASSWGVGRIYEQYF. Full variable domain (outside the CDR3, taken from reference TRBV11-2 and TRBJ2-7): EAGVAQSPRYKIIEKRQSVAFWCNPISGHATLYWYQQILGQGPKLLIQFQNNGVVDDSQLPKDRFSAERLKGVDSTLKIQPAKLEDSAVYLCASSWGVGRIYEQYFGPGTRLTVT.

Ten or more counts support this clonotype. The chain combines TRBV7-9 with TRBJ1-1, with TRBD1 as a possible D gene (5 bases). Per the germline V gene, CDR1 is SEHNR and CDR2 is FQNEAQ (reference sequence). The CDR3 is 15 amino acids. V lost 5 bases and J 1 base, leaving 14 bases between the germline ends. The CDR3, as DNA: TGTGCCAGCAGCACGGAGGGACGGGAGAACACTGAAGCTTTCTTT. Its protein is CASSTEGRENTEAFF.

In its sample, this clonotype was seen many times. This rearrangement joins TRBV27 to TRBJ2-5; D gene uncertain. Germline V lookup: CDR1 MNHEY, CDR2 SMNVEV (reference sequence). The CDR3 spans 13 residues. The V end lost 3 bases, the J end lost 7 bases, and 12 bases lay between the germline ends. The CDR3 bases are TGTGCCAGCAGTTTTGGCCCCAGCCGGACCCAGTACTTC. Encoded protein: CASSFGPSRTQYF.

This clonotype appeared many times. V and J are TRBV7-2 and TRBJ1-2; TRBD1 matches at 11 bases. V was clipped by 1 base and J by 7 bases; unmatched bases: 8. Germline CDR1 SGHTA, CDR2 FQGNSA. The length of the CDR3 is 16 residues. CDR3 in amino acids: CASSLGPGQGAGGYTF. CDR3 DNA sequence: TGTGCCAGCAGCTTAGGCCCTGGACAGGGGGCAGGTGGCTACACCTTC.